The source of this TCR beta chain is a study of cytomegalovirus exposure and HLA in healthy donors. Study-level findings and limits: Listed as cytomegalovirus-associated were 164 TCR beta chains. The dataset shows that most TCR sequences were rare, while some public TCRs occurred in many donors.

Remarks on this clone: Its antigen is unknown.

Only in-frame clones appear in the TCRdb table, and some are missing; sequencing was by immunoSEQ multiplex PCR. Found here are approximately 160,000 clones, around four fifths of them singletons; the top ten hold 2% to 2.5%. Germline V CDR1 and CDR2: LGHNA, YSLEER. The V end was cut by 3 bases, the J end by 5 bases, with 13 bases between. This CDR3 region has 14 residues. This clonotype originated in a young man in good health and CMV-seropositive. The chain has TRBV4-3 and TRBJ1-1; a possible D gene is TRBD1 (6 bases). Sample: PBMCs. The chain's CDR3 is CASSQGAYETEAFF. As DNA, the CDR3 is TGCGCCAGCAGCCAGGGGGCATACGAGACTGAAGCTTTCTTT.